This note documents a single TCR beta chain sequence. This clone showed up just a few times. Which antigen it targets is not known. The input lacks base qualities; no much larger clone sits a single base away. The data stem from a study of cytomegalovirus exposure and HLA in healthy donors (dated by TCRdb to about 2017). General notes on the study: An earlier analysis of roughly 500 of the donors reported about 250 Gb of sequence data and more than 90 million unique TCR beta sequences from some 180 million T cells. About 300 gigabases of sequencing data and 91 million or so unique TCR sequences made up an early release that covered 640 HLA-typed donors. Of the approximately 370 genotyped donors, 80% to 90% were placed in the genetic ancestry cluster associated with self-reported Caucasian donors. The aim of the study was to test whether cataloging public T cell receptors could identify signatures of past pathogen exposure. The study used immunosequencing to profile the T cell repertoires of approximately 630 subjects and linked those repertoires to cytomegalovirus serostatus. Besides the first cohort of around 670 subjects, a separate validation cohort made up of 120 different subjects was used. High-throughput TCR immunosequencing, statistical association of individual TCRs with disease status, and machine learning were combined to predict cytomegalovirus infection status. A later analysis re-analyzed previously published TCR beta repertoires from 660 or so donors and added high-resolution HLA genotyping to study TCR occurrence patterns. Rather than drawing on any new phenotypic data, the later analysis identified candidate immune exposures from TCR beta sequences and the way those sequences occurred across donors. An earlier analysis of nearly 600 of the donors applied high-throughput TCR beta sequencing to assess whether each TCR beta V gene segment acted as functional or pseudogenic. Donor age, sex, ethnicity and CMV serostatus were collected together with the repertoire data. A later genetic analysis used genome-wide SNP genotypes for about 65% of the roughly 700 donors, treating that subset as a discovery cohort. All discovery cohort repertoires had been generated on a single sequencing platform. HLA typing covered class I and class II loci at four-digit resolution. The number of donors typed differed by locus, with 629-630 for A, B, C, DRB1 and DQB1, 522 for DQA1, about 610 for DPA1, and some 470 for DPB1. Because of strong linkage in the cohort, roughly five DR-DQ haplotypes were treated as single units for association and clustering. Among around 400 genotyped donors of the cohort, an average of approximately 220,000 unique TCR beta nucleotide sequences was sequenced per donor, of which about 18% were non-productive.

V drops 8 bases and J drops 2 bases, leaving 21 bases in between. The germline V gene (reference sequence) gives CDR1 as LNHDA and CDR2 as SQIVND. Taken from cysteine to phenylalanine, the CDR3 has 16 residues. Just CDR3 DNA is preserved here, 48 bases in frame from base 1. In total, more than 500 healthy bone marrow donors made up the cohort. All cohort members were sampled while nominally healthy, although unrecorded immune exposures were likely present. The donor tested CMV seronegative and was one of the 352 seronegative cohort members. A peripheral blood sample was collected from each donor, and TCR beta sequencing was performed on peripheral blood mononuclear cells. The Qiagen DNeasy Blood Extraction Kit was used to extract genomic DNA from the blood cell samples. The library was produced with the immunoSEQ multiplex PCR assay. For the multiplex PCR, a mixture combining 60 forward primers for TCR Vbeta segments and 13 reverse primers for TCR Jbeta segments was used. A multiplex PCR assay on genomic DNA amplified the CDR3 region of rearranged TCR beta genes. The amplified TCR beta libraries were sequenced on the Illumina HiSeq System as 87-base-pair reads. The authors processed their data as follows. Across the 670 or so repertoires, a later analysis counted 60 million to 90 million unique TCR beta chains, around 11 million of which were shared by at least two donors. To remove PCR and sequencing errors, raw reads were error-corrected and collapsed into unique sequences using a nearest-neighbor algorithm that merged closely related sequences. Alignment of CDR3 sequences to IMGT reference sequences was used to assign V, D and J gene segments. For a sequence to be retained, at least a six-nucleotide match to both a V gene segment and a J gene segment was required. A rearrangement was called productive if the CDR3 had no stop codons and remained in frame with V and J, and every other rearrangement was called non-productive. CDR3 was defined by IMGT convention, running from the second conserved V-encoded cysteine to the conserved J-encoded phenylalanine. The earlier analysis of 500 to 600 of the donors excluded sequences that lacked an unambiguous match to a single V gene segment. An earlier analysis of 500 to 700 of the donors classified V segments as functional when productive rearrangements were above 56.7% and as segregating when the standard deviation between donors was above 5%. To diagnose cytomegalovirus status from the catalog of TCR beta chain sequences, a statistical classification framework was built. A later analysis assigned V and J genes by comparing TCR nucleotide sequences with IMGT/GENE-DB human TR gene sequences. A later analysis assigned CDR3 sequences and most-parsimonious VDJ recombination scenarios with the TCRdist pipeline. A later analysis defined each TCR beta chain by its CDR3 amino acid sequence plus V-gene family, and excluded reads lacking a unique V-gene family. In a later analysis, 500 to 700 highly shared, low-generation-probability nucleotide sequences were removed to address suspected cross-contamination and a sequencing artifact. A later analysis calculated a clonal expansion index for each public chain from normalized within-repertoire ranks of inferred template counts. In a later analysis, generation probabilities were computed using a VDJ recombination model fitted to out-of-frame rearrangements, and the results were checked against IGoR. A later analysis scored TCR-TCR, TCR-HLA and TCR-CMV co-occurrence with hypergeometric tests, applying a repertoire-size bias correction to TCR pairs. A later analysis estimated false discovery rates by permuting HLA or CMV assignments 20 times. A later analysis grouped co-occurring TCRs with DBSCAN, adding TCRdist sequence similarity when clustering within HLA-allele-positive subsets. Repertoires with fewer than 30,000 or more than 120,000 public chains, plus five repertoires with anomalous nucleotide sharing, were excluded from co-occurrence clustering. In TCRdb, the immuneACCESS table is reduced to in-frame sequences with V and J assigned. These tables do not hold every clone; where another copy was compared, an unresolved V gene accounts for under half, and the others remain unexplained. Clonal size and the V and J genes are those of that table, whereas D and trimming came from the DNA. The sample table shows about 170,000 clones, and 79% are seen once. The leading ten clones occupy about 2.5% of the sample.

Broader findings and caveats from the paper: Because some donors lacked HLA typing at each locus, the association tests relied only on the typed subset. Specific HLA alleles were associated with 15,000 to 20,000 TCR beta sequences at a false discovery rate of 0.05 in a later analysis. In a later analysis, HLA-associated TCR beta chains were found to be more clonally expanded and to have lower generation probabilities than equally common non-associated chains. A further reported finding was that TCR beta sequences accurately predicted the HLA-A and HLA-B alleles for most subjects in the first cohort. Most TCR sequences were observed very rarely across donors, whereas some public TCRs were present in many individuals. The sequencing pipeline was judged likely to have produced a cluster of highly shared sequence variants as a technical artifact. When HLA alleles, especially DR and DQ, strongly co-occurred, attributing TCR associations to individual alleles was difficult. In a later analysis, most CMV-associated TCR beta chains were found to appear HLA-restricted, with HLA associations seemingly driven largely by CMV exposure. In a later genetic analysis, a missense DCLRE1C variant was associated with V-gene and J-gene trimming of TCR beta chains, and the association was replicated in an independent cohort. According to a later genetic analysis, donors in an Asian-associated ancestry cluster had fewer N-insertions in productive TCRs than the approximately 690-donor mean. A total of around 150 TCR beta chains were listed by the study as associated with cytomegalovirus. In vitro tests confirmed that a few of the cytomegalovirus-associated TCR beta chains recognize cytomegalovirus antigens. Roughly uniform sequencing depth across donors was assumed in presence/absence analyses, although this assumption may not hold. An earlier analysis of 587 of the donors showed that most TCR beta V segments appeared in productive rearrangements either about 87% or about 30% of the time, which broadly matched IMGT annotations. According to the authors, the approach could potentially be generalized to other disease states and immunological phenotypes. Linkage disequilibrium might explain the correlated functional status among segregating V segments, but an unknown experimental factor could not be excluded. Over 15 rarely observed V segments, including chromosome 9 orphons, were excluded from the earlier analysis of several hundred of the donors because counts were too low. In a later analysis, TCR association rates were found to vary across HLA loci, with the most associated TCRs seen for DRB1 alleles and the fewest for HLA-C alleles. The classifier was reported to diagnose cytomegalovirus status with high specificity and sensitivity in both the original and validation cohorts. For the cohort, immune exposure information was limited to CMV serostatus. This cohort had only TCR beta chains sequenced, and the lack of alpha or paired-chain data limited which features could be detected. A later analysis reported that several top co-occurrence clusters appeared linked to parvovirus B19, influenza, CMV and Epstein-Barr virus. The 87-base-pair reads could not distinguish some IMGT-functional V segments, including TRBV6-2 and TRBV6-3, so those segments were excluded.

This TCR derives from a woman aged 45-60 years in good health and CMV-seronegative. The chain joins TRBV19 to TRBJ1-1, with TRBD1 perhaps the D gene, on 5 matching bases. Sequenced sample: PBMCs. The CDR3 region reads CASVGGIGQLNTEAFF. Here is the DNA: TGTGCCAGTGTGGGGGGGATCGGGCAGCTAAACACTGAAGCTTTCTTT. The variable domain in full, with residues beyond the CDR3 obtained from the reference TRBV19 and TRBJ1-1 genes, is DGGITQSPKYLFRKEGQNVTLSCEQNLNHDAMYWYRQDPGQGLRLIYYSQIVNDFQKGDIAEGYSVSREKKESFPLTVTSAQKNPTAFYLCASVGGIGQLNTEAFFGQGTRLTVV.